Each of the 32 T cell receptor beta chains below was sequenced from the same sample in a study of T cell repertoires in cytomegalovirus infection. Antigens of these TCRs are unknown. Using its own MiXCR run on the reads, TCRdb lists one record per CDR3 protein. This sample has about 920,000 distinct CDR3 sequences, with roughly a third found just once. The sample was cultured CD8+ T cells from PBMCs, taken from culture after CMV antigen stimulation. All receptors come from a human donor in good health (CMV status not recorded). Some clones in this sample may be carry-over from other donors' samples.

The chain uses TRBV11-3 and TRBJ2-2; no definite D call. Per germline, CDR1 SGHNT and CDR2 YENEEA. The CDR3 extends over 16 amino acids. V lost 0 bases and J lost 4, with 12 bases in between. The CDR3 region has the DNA TGTGCCAGCAGCTTAGACGGCTTCGACGTCACCGGGGAGCTGTTTTTT. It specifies CASSLDGFDVTGELFF.

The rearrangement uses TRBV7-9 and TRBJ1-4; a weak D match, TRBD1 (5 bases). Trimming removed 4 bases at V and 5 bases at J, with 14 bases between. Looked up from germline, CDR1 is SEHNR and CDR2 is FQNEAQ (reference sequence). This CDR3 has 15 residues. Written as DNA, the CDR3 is TGTGCCAGCAGCTCTAACCAGGGAGTAAATGAAAAACTGTTTTTT. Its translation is CASSSNQGVNEKLFF.

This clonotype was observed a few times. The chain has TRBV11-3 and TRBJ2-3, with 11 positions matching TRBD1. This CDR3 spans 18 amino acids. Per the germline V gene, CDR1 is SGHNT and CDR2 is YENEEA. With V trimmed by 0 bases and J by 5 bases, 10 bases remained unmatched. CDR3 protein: CASSLEVLDRGLVDTQYF. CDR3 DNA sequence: TGTGCCAGCAGCTTAGAGGTCTTGGACAGGGGGCTTGTAGATACGCAGTATTTT.

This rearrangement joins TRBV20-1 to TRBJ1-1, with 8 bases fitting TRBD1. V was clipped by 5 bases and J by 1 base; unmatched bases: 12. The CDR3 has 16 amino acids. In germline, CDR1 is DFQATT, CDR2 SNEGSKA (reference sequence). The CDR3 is CSALLDRAKGNTEAFF. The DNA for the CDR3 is TGCAGTGCTCTTTTGGACAGGGCGAAAGGGAACACTGAAGCTTTCTTT.

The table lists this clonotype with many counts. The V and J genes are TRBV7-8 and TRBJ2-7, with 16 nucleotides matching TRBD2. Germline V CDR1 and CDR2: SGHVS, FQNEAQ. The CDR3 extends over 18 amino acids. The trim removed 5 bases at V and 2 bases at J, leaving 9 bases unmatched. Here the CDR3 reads CASSRGLAGGPVAYEQYF. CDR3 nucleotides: TGTGCCAGCAGCCGGGGACTAGCGGGGGGGCCCGTAGCCTACGAGCAGTACTTC.

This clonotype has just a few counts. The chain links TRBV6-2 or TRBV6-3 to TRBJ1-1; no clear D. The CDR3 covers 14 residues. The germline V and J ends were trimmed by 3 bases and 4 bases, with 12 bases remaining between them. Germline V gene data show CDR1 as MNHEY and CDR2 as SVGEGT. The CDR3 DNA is TGTGCCAGCAGTTATACAGACTCAGGCACTGAAGCTTTCTTT. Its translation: CASSYTDSGTEAFF.

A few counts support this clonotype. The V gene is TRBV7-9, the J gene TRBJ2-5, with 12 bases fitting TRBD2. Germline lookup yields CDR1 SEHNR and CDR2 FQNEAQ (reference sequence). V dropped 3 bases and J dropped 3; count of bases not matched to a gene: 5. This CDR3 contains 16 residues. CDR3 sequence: CASSFPRTSGEETQYF. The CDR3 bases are TGTGCCAGCAGCTTTCCCCGGACTAGCGGGGAAGAGACCCAGTACTTC.

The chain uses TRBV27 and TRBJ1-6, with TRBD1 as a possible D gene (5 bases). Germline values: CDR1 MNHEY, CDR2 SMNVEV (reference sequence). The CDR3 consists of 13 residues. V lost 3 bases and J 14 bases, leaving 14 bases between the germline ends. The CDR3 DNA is TGTGCCAGCAGTTTTAATGGGGGACGGGCCCTCCACTTT. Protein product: CASSFNGGRALHF.

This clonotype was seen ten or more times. The CDR3 DNA is TGTGCCAGCAACCCCGGGACTAGTGGCCACAATGAGCAGTTCTTC. It yields the protein CASNPGTSGHNEQFF. The J gene is TRBJ2-1, the V gene TRBV7-2, with TRBD2 matching over 8 bases. There are 15 residues in the CDR3. J gave up 5 bases and V 7 bases, and 10 bases lay outside the gene matches. Germline loops: CDR1 SGHTA, CDR2 FQGNSA.

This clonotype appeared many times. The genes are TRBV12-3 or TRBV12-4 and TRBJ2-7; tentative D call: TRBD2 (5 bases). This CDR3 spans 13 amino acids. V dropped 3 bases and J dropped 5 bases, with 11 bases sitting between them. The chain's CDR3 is CASSFGDPHEQYF. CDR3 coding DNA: TGTGCCAGCAGTTTCGGGGATCCCCACGAGCAGTACTTC.

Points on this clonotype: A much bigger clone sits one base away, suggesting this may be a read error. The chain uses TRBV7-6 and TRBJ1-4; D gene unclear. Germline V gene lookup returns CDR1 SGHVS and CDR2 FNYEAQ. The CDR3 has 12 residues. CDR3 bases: TGTACCAGCACCCCAATCGAGGAAAAACTGTTTTTT. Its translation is CTSTPIEEKLFF.

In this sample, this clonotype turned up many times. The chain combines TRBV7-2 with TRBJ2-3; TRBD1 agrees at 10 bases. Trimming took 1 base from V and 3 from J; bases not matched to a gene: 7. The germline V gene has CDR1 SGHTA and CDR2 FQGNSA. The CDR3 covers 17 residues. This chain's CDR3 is CASSLGVRGQGTDTQYF. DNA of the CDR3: TGTGCCAGCAGCTTAGGTGTAAGGGGACAGGGGACAGATACGCAGTATTTT.

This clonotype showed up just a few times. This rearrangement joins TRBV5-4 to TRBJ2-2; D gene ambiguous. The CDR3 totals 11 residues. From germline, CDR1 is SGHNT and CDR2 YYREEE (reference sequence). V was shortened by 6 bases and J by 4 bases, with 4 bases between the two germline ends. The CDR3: CASTTTGELFF. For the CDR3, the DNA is TGTGCCAGCACCACCACCGGGGAGCTGTTTTTT.

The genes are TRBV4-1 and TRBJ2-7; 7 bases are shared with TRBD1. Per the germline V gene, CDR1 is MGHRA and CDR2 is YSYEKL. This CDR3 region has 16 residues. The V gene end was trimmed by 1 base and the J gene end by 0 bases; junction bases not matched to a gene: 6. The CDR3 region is CASSQVKGQPSYEQYF. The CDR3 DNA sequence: TGCGCCAGCAGCCAAGTTAAGGGACAGCCCTCCTACGAGCAGTACTTC.

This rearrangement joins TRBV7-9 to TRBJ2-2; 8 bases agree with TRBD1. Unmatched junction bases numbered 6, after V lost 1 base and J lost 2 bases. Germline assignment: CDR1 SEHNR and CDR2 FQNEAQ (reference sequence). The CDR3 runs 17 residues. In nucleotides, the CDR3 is TGTGCCAGCAGCTTAGGTGTGACAGGGGCCAACACCGGGGAGCTGTTTTTT. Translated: CASSLGVTGANTGELFF.

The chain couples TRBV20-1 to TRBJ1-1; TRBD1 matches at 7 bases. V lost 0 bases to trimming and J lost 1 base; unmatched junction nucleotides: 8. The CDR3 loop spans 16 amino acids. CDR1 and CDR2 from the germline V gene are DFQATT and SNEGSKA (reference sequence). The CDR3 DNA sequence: TGCAGTGCTAGAGATAGACAGGGCCTGGGGAACACTGAAGCTTTCTTT. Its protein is CSARDRQGLGNTEAFF.

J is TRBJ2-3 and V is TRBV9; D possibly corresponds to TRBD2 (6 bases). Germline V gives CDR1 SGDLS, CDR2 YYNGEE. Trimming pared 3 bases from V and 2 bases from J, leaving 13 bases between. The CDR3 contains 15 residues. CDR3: CASSARLDPTDTQYF. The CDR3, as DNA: TGTGCCAGCAGCGCCAGACTAGACCCCACAGATACGCAGTATTTT.

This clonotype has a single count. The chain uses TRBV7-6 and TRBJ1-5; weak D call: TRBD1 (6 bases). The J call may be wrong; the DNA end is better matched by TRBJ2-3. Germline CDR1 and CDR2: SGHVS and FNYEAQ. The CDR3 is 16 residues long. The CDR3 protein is CASSSLQGPVDQPQYF. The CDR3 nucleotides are TGTGCCAGCAGCTCTTTACAGGGCCCGGTAGATCAGCCCCAGTATTTT.

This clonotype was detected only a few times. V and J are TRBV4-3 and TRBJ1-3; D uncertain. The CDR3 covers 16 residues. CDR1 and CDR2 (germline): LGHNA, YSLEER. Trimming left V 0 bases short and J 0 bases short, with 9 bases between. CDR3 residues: CASSQDRGFSGNTIYF. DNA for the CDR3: TGCGCCAGCAGCCAAGATAGAGGATTCTCTGGAAACACCATATATTTT.

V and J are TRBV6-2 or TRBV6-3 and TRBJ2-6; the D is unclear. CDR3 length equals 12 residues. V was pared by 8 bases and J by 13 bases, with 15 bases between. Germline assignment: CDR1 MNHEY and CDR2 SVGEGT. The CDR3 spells CASENWGRVLTF. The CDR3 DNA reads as TGTGCCAGCGAGAATTGGGGTCGGGTCCTGACTTTC.

CDR3 nucleotide sequence: TGTGCTAGTGGTGGTACAGGGGTGATCACTGAAGCTTTCTTT. Its protein is CASGGTGVITEAFF. The chain is built from TRBV12-5 and TRBJ1-1; TRBD1 matches at 7 bases. V dropped 5 bases and J dropped 4; count of bases not matched to a gene: 7. There are 14 residues in the CDR3. Germline CDR1 is LGHNT and CDR2 is FRNRAP.

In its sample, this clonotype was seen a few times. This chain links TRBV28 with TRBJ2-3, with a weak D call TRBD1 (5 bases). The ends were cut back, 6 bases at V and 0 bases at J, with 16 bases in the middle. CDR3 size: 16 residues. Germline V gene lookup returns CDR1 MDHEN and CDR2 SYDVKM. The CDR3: CASRIDSAFSTDTQYF. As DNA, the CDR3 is TGTGCCAGCAGGATAGACAGCGCCTTTAGCACAGATACGCAGTATTTT.

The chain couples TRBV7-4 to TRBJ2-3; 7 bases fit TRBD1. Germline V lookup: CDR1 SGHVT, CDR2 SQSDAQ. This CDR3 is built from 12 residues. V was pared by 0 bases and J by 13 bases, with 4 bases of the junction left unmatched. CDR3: CASSLATGMEYF. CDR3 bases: TGTGCCAGCAGCTTAGCGACAGGGATGGAGTATTTT.

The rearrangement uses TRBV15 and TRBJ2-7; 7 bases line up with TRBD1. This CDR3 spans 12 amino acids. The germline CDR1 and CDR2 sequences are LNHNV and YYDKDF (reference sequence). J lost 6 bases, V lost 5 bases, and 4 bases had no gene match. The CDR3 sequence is CATSATGVEQYV. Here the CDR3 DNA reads TGTGCCACCAGCGCTACAGGGGTCGAGCAGTACGTC.

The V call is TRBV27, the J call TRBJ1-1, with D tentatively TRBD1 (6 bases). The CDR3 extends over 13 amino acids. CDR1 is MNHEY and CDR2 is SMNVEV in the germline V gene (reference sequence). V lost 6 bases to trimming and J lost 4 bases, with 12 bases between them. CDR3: CASSNGQSTEAFF. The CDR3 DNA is TGTGCCAGCAGCAATGGACAGTCCACTGAAGCTTTCTTT.

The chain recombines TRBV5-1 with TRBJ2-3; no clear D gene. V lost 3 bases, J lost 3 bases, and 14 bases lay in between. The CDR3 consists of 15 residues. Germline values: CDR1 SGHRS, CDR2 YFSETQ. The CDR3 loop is CASSSQASITDTQYF. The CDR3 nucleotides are TGCGCCAGCAGCTCTCAGGCATCCATTACAGATACGCAGTATTTT.

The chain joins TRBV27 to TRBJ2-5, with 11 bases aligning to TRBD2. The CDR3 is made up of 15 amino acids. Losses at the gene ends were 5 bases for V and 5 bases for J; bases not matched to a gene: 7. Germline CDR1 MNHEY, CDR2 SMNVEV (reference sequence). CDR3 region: CASSPWTSGPETQYF. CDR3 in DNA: TGTGCCAGCAGTCCGTGGACTAGCGGGCCGGAGACCCAGTACTTC.

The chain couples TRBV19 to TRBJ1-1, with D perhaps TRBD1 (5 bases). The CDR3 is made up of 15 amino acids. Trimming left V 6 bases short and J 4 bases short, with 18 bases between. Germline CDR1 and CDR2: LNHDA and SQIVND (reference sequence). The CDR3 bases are TGTGCCAGTAGGGCGTTTTATGGGGCGGGCACTGAAGCTTTCTTT. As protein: CASRAFYGAGTEAFF.

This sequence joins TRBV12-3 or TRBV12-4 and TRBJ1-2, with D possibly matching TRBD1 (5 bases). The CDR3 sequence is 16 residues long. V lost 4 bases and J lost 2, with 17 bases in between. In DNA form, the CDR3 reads TGTGCCAGCAGTTCCTCGGGGGTCGGGGTAAACTATGGCTACACCTTC. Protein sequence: CASSSSGVGVNYGYTF.

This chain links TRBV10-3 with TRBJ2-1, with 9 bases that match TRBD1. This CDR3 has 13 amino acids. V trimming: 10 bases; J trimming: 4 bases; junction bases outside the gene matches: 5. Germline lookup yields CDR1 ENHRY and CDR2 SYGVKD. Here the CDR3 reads CATTGGPYNEQFF. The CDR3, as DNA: TGTGCCACCACAGGGGGCCCGTACAATGAGCAGTTCTTC.

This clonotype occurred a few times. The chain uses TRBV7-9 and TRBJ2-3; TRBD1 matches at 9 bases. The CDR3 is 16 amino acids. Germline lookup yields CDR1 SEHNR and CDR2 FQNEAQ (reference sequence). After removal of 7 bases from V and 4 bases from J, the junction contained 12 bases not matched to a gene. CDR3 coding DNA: TGTGCCAGCACCACGGACAGGGGAGATCCCCCAGATACGCAGTATTTT. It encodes CASTTDRGDPPDTQYF.

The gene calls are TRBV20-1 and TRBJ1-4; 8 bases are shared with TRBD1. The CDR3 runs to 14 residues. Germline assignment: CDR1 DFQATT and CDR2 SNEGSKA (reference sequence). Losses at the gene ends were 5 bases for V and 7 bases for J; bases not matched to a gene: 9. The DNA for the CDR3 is TGCAGTGCTCGTTCGGACAGGGAAAGTGAAAAACTGTTTTTT. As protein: CSARSDRESEKLFF.